The 8 T cell receptor beta chains in this list originate from one sample, sequenced in a study of CD8 T cells in Susac syndrome. With random hexamers, about 0.5 to 1 ug RNA was reverse transcribed. MiXCR, run by TCRdb on the immunoSEQ multiplex PCR reads, gives a single entry per CDR3 protein. The sample lists more than 100,000 distinct CDR3 sequences; over 95% were seen once. The sample was CD4+ T cells from PBMCs. Receptors were obtained from a human donor with Susac syndrome.

The V and J genes are TRBV12-3 or TRBV12-4 and TRBJ2-6; D gene ambiguous. Trimming stripped 9 bases from V and 4 bases from J, with 13 bases between. The CDR3 spans 14 residues. Here the CDR3 DNA reads TGTGCCAGTCTTGAGGTTAACGGGGCCAACGTCCTGACTTTC. This encodes CASLEVNGANVLTF.

J is TRBJ1-2 and V is TRBV5-1; tentative D call: TRBD1 (5 bases). Germline lookup yields CDR1 SGHRS and CDR2 YFSETQ. The CDR3 spans 18 residues. The V end lost 4 bases, the J end lost 2 bases, and 24 bases lay between the germline ends. The CDR3 here is CASSPGGYAGVTNYGYTF. The CDR3 bases are TGCGCCAGCAGCCCGGGCGGGTACGCGGGGGTCACCAACTATGGCTACACCTTC.

This sequence joins TRBV30 and TRBJ1-1; 7 positions match TRBD1. V lost 4 bases to trimming and J lost 6 bases; unmatched junction nucleotides: 8. CDR3 length equals 13 residues. CDR1 is GTSNPN, CDR2 SVGIG, per germline (reference sequence). CDR3 region: CAWNGGGGPEAFF. As DNA, the CDR3 is TGTGCCTGGAACGGAGGGGGCGGCCCTGAAGCTTTCTTT.

The chain uses TRBV4-3 and TRBJ2-3; no definite D call. CDR3 length: 16 amino acids. Trimming took 1 base from V and 14 from J, leaving 25 bases between them. Germline CDR1 LGHNA, CDR2 YSLEER. CDR3 amino acids: CASSQGSGVAGSLRYF. The CDR3 DNA reads TGCGCCAGCAGCCAAGGTTCTGGGGTCGCCGGTAGCCTCCGGTATTTT.

This rearrangement joins TRBV30 to TRBJ1-5; D gene ambiguous. The CDR3 extends over 12 amino acids. V was trimmed by 4 bases and J by 1 base, leaving 5 bases between them. Germline CDR1 and CDR2: GTSNPN and SVGIG (reference sequence). The CDR3 here is CAWKDSNQPQHF. The CDR3 DNA follows: TGTGCCTGGAAGGACAGCAATCAGCCCCAGCATTTT.

The rearrangement joins TRBV5-1 to TRBJ2-7; 10 bases agree with TRBD1. Trimming at V came to 4 bases and at J to 5 bases, leaving 6 bases not matched to a gene. This CDR3 region has 14 residues. Germline loops: CDR1 SGHRS, CDR2 YFSETQ. This CDR3 reads CASSPGQGFHEQYF. The CDR3 DNA reads as TGCGCCAGCAGCCCGGGACAGGGGTTCCACGAGCAGTACTTC.

V is TRBV30 and J is TRBJ2-5, with TRBD1 identical over 8 bases. V lost 0 bases to trimming and J lost 1 base; unmatched junction nucleotides: 4. From germline, CDR1 is GTSNPN and CDR2 SVGIG (reference sequence). This CDR3 is 15 amino acids long. The CDR3 sequence: CAWSVPRGPQETQYF. The CDR3 DNA follows: TGTGCCTGGAGTGTCCCCAGGGGGCCCCAAGAGACCCAGTACTTC.

The rearrangement links TRBV28 to TRBJ2-1, with 7 nucleotides matching TRBD1. This CDR3 has 15 amino acids. The germline CDR1 and CDR2 sequences are MDHEN and SYDVKM. J was trimmed by 7 bases and V by 2 bases; bases with no gene match: 8. CDR3 sequence: CASSLEGAGWNEQFF. The DNA of the CDR3 is TGTGCCAGCAGTTTAGAGGGGGCAGGTTGGAATGAGCAGTTCTTC. Full variable domain (missing parts from reference TRBV28 and TRBJ2-1): DVKVTQSSRYLVKRTGEKVFLECVQDMDHENMFWYRQDPGLGLRLIYFSYDVKMKEKGDIPEGYSVSREKKERFSLILESASTNQTSMYLCASSLEGAGWNEQFFGPGTRLTVL.